A selection of T cell receptor beta chains follows, all from one sample in a study of T cells in Graves' hyperthyroidism and ophthalmopathy. One entry per CDR3 protein results from TCRdb running MiXCR on the multiplex PCR reads. This sample has about 320,000 distinct CDR3 sequences; around 17% occur once, and the top ten carry roughly a third. Sequencing used blood. These receptors were taken from a young man with Graves' hyperthyroidism. Both conserved end residues are part of each CDR3. Fields, in order: clone size, J gene, V gene, D gene, CDR3 protein, CDR3 DNA. A D gene is named only where the DNA matches it firmly. Size is stated for part of the rows, as once, few or many counts, or as a class when the clone is expanded.

NA,TRBJ1-5,TRBV5-5,NA,CASSWGDSRRNQPQHF,TGTGCCAGCAGCTGGGGTGATAGTAGGAGGAATCAGCCCCAGCATTTT
many,TRBJ2-3,TRBV24-1,NA,CATSDSDTPSQYF,TGTGCCACCAGTGACTCGGACACCCCCAGCCAGTATTTT
few,TRBJ1-3,TRBV12-3/TRBV12-4,NA,CASLYGGGFSGNTIYF,TGTGCCAGCCTGTACGGCGGGGGATTTAGTGGAAACACCATATATTTT
NA,TRBJ2-5,TRBV28,NA,CASSFARLEETQYF,TGTGCCAGCAGTTTCGCAAGGCTGGAGGAGACCCAGTACTTC
NA,TRBJ2-3,TRBV9,NA,CASSGSATQYF,TGTGCCAGCAGCGGGAGTGCTACGCAGTATTTT
NA,TRBJ2-1,TRBV7-9,NA,CASSAHGPSSYNEQFF,TGTGCCAGCAGCGCTCACGGGCCAAGCTCCTACAATGAGCAGTTCTTC
many,TRBJ2-7,TRBV20-1,NA,CSASGRGKGYEQYF,TGCAGTGCTAGTGGAAGGGGCAAAGGATACGAGCAGTACTTC
many,TRBJ2-3,TRBV5-8,NA,CASSPSSSTDTQYF,TGTGCCAGCAGCCCGTCGTCTAGCACAGATACGCAGTATTTT
many,TRBJ2-1,TRBV18,TRBD2,CASSPPLAGNNEQFF,TGTGCCAGCTCACCACCGCTAGCGGGTAACAATGAGCAGTTCTTC
many,TRBJ2-3,TRBV5-1,TRBD1,CASSPRTGDTQYF,TGCGCCAGCAGCCCGCGGACAGGAGATACGCAGTATTTT
many,TRBJ2-2,TRBV2,TRBD1,CASQGNRGTGELFF,TGTGCCAGTCAAGGAAACAGGGGGACCGGGGAGCTGTTTTTT
few,TRBJ2-1,TRBV19,NA,CAIALAGEDEQFF,TGTGCCATCGCTCTGGCGGGCGAAGATGAGCAGTTCTTC
few,TRBJ1-6,TRBV2,TRBD1,CASSIGTVESPLHF,TGTGCCAGCAGTATAGGGACAGTAGAATCACCCCTCCACTTT
many,TRBJ1-2,TRBV20-1,NA,CSARGVRLTIGYTF,TGCAGTGCTAGGGGAGTTAGGCTAACTATTGGCTACACCTTC
many,TRBJ2-5,TRBV27,TRBD2,CASSLFAGGGQETQYF,TGTGCCAGCAGTTTATTTGCGGGAGGAGGGCAAGAGACCCAGTACTTC
many,TRBJ2-5,TRBV20-1,TRBD1,CSARDRSRGLRETQYF,TGCAGTGCTAGAGACCGCTCCAGGGGGCTCAGAGAGACCCAGTACTTC